This T cell receptor (beta chain) originates from a study of OX40 agonist ivuxolimab in advanced cancers. CDR3 length: 16 amino acids. Trimming cost V 5 bases and J 5 bases; bases outside gene matches: 15. The V gene's germline CDR1 is SGHTA and CDR2 FQGNSA. Generated by immunoSEQ multiplex PCR, the TCRdb table keeps only in-frame clones and is missing some. The sample records approximately 23,000 clones, approximately 85% being singletons. The receptor was isolated from an adult with an advanced solid tumor such as melanoma, head and neck, liver or kidney cancer. The starting material was CD4+ or CD8+ T cells sorted from blood, obtained in a trial of the OX40 agonist ivuxolimab. This chain uses TRBV7-2 with TRBJ2-7; 7 positions agree with TRBD1. The CDR3 DNA sequence: TGTGCCAGCAGCCTCCGACAGGGTAGTGGTGGCCACGAGCAGTACTTC. Amino acid sequence: CASSLRQGSGGHEQYF.